This TCR beta chain was profiled in a study of cytomegalovirus exposure and HLA in healthy donors. Germline CDR1 is DFQATT and CDR2 is SNEGSKA (reference sequence). V was pared by 5 bases and J by 5 bases, with 6 bases between. The CDR3 totals 10 residues. The primer mix had 60 Vbeta and 13 Jbeta primers. Here immunoSEQ multiplex PCR was the method, and the copy in TCRdb shows in-frame clones only, minus some. The sample gives 35,000 to 45,000 clones, more than 85% of which show up once; 2% to 3% is in the top ten. The chain has TRBV20-1 and TRBJ2-5; no definite D call. This clonotype originated in a woman in her late teens or twenties in good health and CMV-seronegative. The specimen was PBMCs. CDR3 amino acids: CSAGSETQYF. In nucleotides, the CDR3 is TGCAGTGCTGGTAGTGAGACCCAGTACTTC.